These 25 T cell receptor beta chains were all obtained from the same sample, sequenced in a study of cytomegalovirus exposure and HLA in healthy donors. PCR amplification relied on 60 Vbeta primers (plus 13 Jbeta primers). Method: immunoSEQ multiplex PCR; TCRdb's copy keeps in-frame clones and lacks some. The table lists around 150,000 clones, 79% of them singletons, with 5% to 6.5% in the top ten. The specimen sequenced was PBMCs. Receptors originate from a man aged 50-60 years in good health and CMV-seropositive.

This clone has just one count. V and J are TRBV29-1 and TRBJ2-3; D remains unclear. Trimming cost V 3 bases and J 5 bases, with 9 bases left between them. The CDR3 sequence is 12 residues long. Germline V gene lookup returns CDR1 SQVTM and CDR2 ANQGSEA. The CDR3 sequence: CSVDMSVDTQYF. Here the CDR3 DNA reads TGCAGCGTTGATATGTCAGTAGATACGCAGTATTTT.

The chain is built from TRBV18 and TRBJ1-3; D remains unclear. Looked up from germline, CDR1 is KGHSH and CDR2 is LQKENI. The CDR3 covers 18 residues. Trimming removed 6 bases at V and 0 bases at J, with 21 bases between. CDR3 in DNA: TGTGCCAGCTCGCCTCCCGAGGGTTGGTGGGACTCTGGAAACACCATATATTTT. This sequence encodes CASSPPEGWWDSGNTIYF.

The chain recombines TRBV28 with TRBJ2-7, with 9 bases that match TRBD1. Germline lookup yields CDR1 MDHEN and CDR2 SYDVKM. This CDR3 region has 13 residues. The trim removed 7 bases at V and 6 bases at J, leaving 7 bases unmatched. The CDR3 DNA follows: TGTGCCAGCAATCCGGGACAGGGAGGCGAGCAGTACTTC. Encoded protein: CASNPGQGGEQYF.

V gene TRBV9 combines with J gene TRBJ2-3, with 9 bases matching TRBD2. Germline V gives CDR1 SGDLS, CDR2 YYNGEE. The V gene end was trimmed by 3 bases and the J gene end by 1 base; junction bases not matched to a gene: 9. The CDR3 contains 17 residues. The DNA of the CDR3 is TGTGCCAGCAGCGAGGGGGCGGGAGGGCCCGGCACAGATACGCAGTATTTT. It yields the protein CASSEGAGGPGTDTQYF.

V is TRBV30 and J is TRBJ2-7; no clear D. V was cut by 2 bases and J by 3 bases, with 5 bases left in between. This CDR3 has 11 residues. The germline V gene encodes CDR1 GTSNPN and CDR2 SVGIG (reference sequence). The chain's CDR3 is CAWSSNYEQYF. DNA of the CDR3: TGTGCCTGGAGTTCAAACTACGAGCAGTACTTC.

This chain uses TRBV2 with TRBJ2-5, with D possibly being TRBD2 (7 bases). The CDR3 has 15 residues. Trimming removed 7 bases from V and 2 bases from J, with 17 bases in between. CDR1 SNHLY and CDR2 FYNNEI come from the germline V gene. DNA for the CDR3: TGTGCCAGCACCCAAGGGGGGGTTCTGCAAGAGACCCAGTACTTC. Protein sequence: CASTQGGVLQETQYF.

The chain carries TRBV10-3 and TRBJ2-1; 9 bases are a match to TRBD2. This CDR3 spans 16 amino acids. Germline CDR1 reads ENHRY; CDR2 reads SYGVKD. Trimming cost V 2 bases and J 4 bases; bases outside gene matches: 6. Here the CDR3 reads CAISEGTSSRYNEQFF. In DNA form, the CDR3 reads TGTGCCATCAGTGAGGGGACTAGCTCCCGTTACAATGAGCAGTTCTTC.

The chain carries TRBV28 and TRBJ1-5; TRBD1 aligns across 7 bases. The CDR3 has 14 amino acids. J lost 1 base, V lost 7 bases, and 4 bases had no gene match. Germline V gene sequence: CDR1 MDHEN, CDR2 SYDVKM. In DNA, the CDR3 is TGTGCCAGCACAAAACAGGGGAGCAATCAGCCCCAGCATTTT. Its protein is CASTKQGSNQPQHF.

The genes are TRBV28 and TRBJ1-5; no clear D. This CDR3 contains 15 residues. From germline, CDR1 is MDHEN and CDR2 SYDVKM. V was clipped by 3 bases and J by 1 base, with 10 bases between them. CDR3 bases: TGTGCCAGCAGTTTTCGGGGTATGAGCAATCAGCCCCAGCATTTT. Encoded protein: CASSFRGMSNQPQHF. The entire variable domain, with the rest obtained from reference TRBV28 and TRBJ1-5, is as follows: DVKVTQSSRYLVKRTGEKVFLECVQDMDHENMFWYRQDPGLGLRLIYFSYDVKMKEKGDIPEGYSVSREKKERFSLILESASTNQTSMYLCASSFRGMSNQPQHFGDGTRLSIL.

The chain joins TRBV5-1 to TRBJ1-3; 8 nucleotides line up with TRBD1. The length of the CDR3 is 16 residues. Germline loops: CDR1 SGHRS, CDR2 YFSETQ. V dropped 2 bases and J dropped 0; count of bases not matched to a gene: 4. CDR3 sequence: CASSFAGGHSGNTIYF. In DNA, the CDR3 is TGCGCCAGCAGCTTCGCAGGGGGCCACTCTGGAAACACCATATATTTT.

This sequence joins TRBV27 and TRBJ2-1; TRBD2 matches at 9 bases. The V segment lost 1 base and the J segment 3 bases; nucleotides outside the gene matches: 4. CDR3 length: 16 residues. Germline CDR1 reads MNHEY; CDR2 reads SMNVEV (reference sequence). The CDR3 sequence is CASSLYPSGNYNEQFF. The CDR3 DNA is TGTGCCAGCAGTTTATATCCTAGCGGGAACTACAATGAGCAGTTCTTC.

The chain couples TRBV14 to TRBJ1-1; D gene unclear. V dropped 5 bases and J dropped 4 bases, with 11 bases sitting between them. Germline V gene lookup returns CDR1 SGHDN and CDR2 FVKESK. CDR3 length: 13 residues. The CDR3 coding sequence is TGTGCCAGCAGCTATACTATTCTCACTGAAGCTTTCTTT. Encoded protein: CASSYTILTEAFF.

This clone is a singleton in its sample. The V call is TRBV2, the J call TRBJ2-1; no definite D call. Trimming pared 2 bases from V and 4 bases from J, leaving 6 bases between. CDR3 size: 13 residues. CDR1 and CDR2 (germline): SNHLY, FYNNEI. The CDR3 coding sequence is TGTGCCAGCAGTGAAAACACATACAATGAGCAGTTCTTC. Residues: CASSENTYNEQFF. The variable domain in full, completed from reference TRBV2 and TRBJ2-1, reads EPEVTQTPSHQVTQMGQEVILRCVPISNHLYFYWYRQILGQKVEFLVSFYNNEISEKSEIFDDQFSVERPDGSNFTLKIRSTKLEDSAMYFCASSENTYNEQFFGPGTRLTVL.

The rearrangement links TRBV10-3 to TRBJ1-3; D remains unclear. CDR1 and CDR2 from the germline V gene are ENHRY and SYGVKD. The CDR3 contains 14 residues. Trimming stripped 2 bases from V and 1 base from J, with 6 bases between. The CDR3, as DNA: TGTGCCATCAGTGAGACAGAGTCTGGAAACACCATATATTTT. As protein: CAISETESGNTIYF.

The chain recombines TRBV5-1 with TRBJ2-1; 12 positions agree with TRBD2. The germline gives CDR1 SGHRS, CDR2 YFSETQ. V was pared by 4 bases and J by 9 bases, with 8 bases of the junction left unmatched. The length of the CDR3 is 15 residues. CDR3 loop: CASSQLAGGGGEQFF. CDR3 bases: TGCGCCAGCAGCCAACTAGCGGGAGGTGGTGGTGAGCAGTTCTTC.

About this clone: An end of the junction does not agree with germline; a read error may underlie this. The rearrangement uses TRBV7-9 and TRBJ2-7; a possible D gene is TRBD1 (5 bases). Germline lookup yields CDR1 SEHNR and CDR2 FQNEAQ (reference sequence). This CDR3 is 12 amino acids long. CDR3 sequence (DNA): TGTTCCAGCAGCTTAGATAGGGGCGAGCAGTACTTC. Its protein is CSSSLDRGEQYF. Using reference TRBV7-9 and TRBJ2-7 for the parts outside the CDR3, the full variable domain is DTGVSQNPRHKITKRGQNVTFRCDPISEHNRLYWYRQTLGQGPEFLTYFQNEAQLEKSRLLSDRFSAERPKGSFSTLEIQRTEQGDSAMYLCSSSLDRGEQYFGPGTRLTVT.

This rearrangement joins TRBV29-1 to TRBJ1-4, with 8 bases that match TRBD1. CDR1 is SQVTM and CDR2 is ANQGSEA in the germline V gene. The CDR3 runs to 17 residues. V lost 1 base and J lost 8; bases outside the gene matches: 15. DNA of the CDR3: TGCAGCGTTGAAGGAATTGGACAGGGTGGGGGGTCGGAAAAACTGTTTTTT. It encodes CSVEGIGQGGGSEKLFF.

This chain connects TRBV29-1 to TRBJ1-4, with 8 positions matching TRBD1. This CDR3 region has 18 residues. CDR1 and CDR2 (germline): SQVTM, ANQGSEA. V shed 4 bases and J 5 bases; nucleotides not matched to a gene: 18. The CDR3 DNA is TGCAGCGTTGCCCTTCCGGACAGGGAGTCCAGGGGAAATGAAAAACTGTTTTTT. Protein sequence: CSVALPDRESRGNEKLFF.

This clone was detected only once. The chain couples TRBV18 to TRBJ1-1; unclear D gene. This CDR3 has 15 residues. V lost 5 bases to trimming and J lost 2 bases, with 15 bases between them. Germline V gene data show CDR1 as KGHSH and CDR2 as LQKENI. Here the CDR3 DNA reads TGTGCCAGCTCATCCGAGATAGCGGGAAACACTGAAGCTTTCTTT. Translating it yields CASSSEIAGNTEAFF. Drawing the rest from reference TRBV18 and TRBJ1-1, the complete variable domain is NAGVMQNPRHLVRRRGQEARLRCSPMKGHSHVYWYRQLPEEGLKFMVYLQKENIIDESGMPKERFSAEFPKEGPSILRIQQVVRGDSAAYFCASSSEIAGNTEAFFGQGTRLTVV.

The genes are TRBV6-1 and TRBJ2-5; D is ambiguous. The J call may not be correct, given that the DNA end is closer to TRBJ2-7. This CDR3 contains 12 residues. The germline CDR1 and CDR2 sequences are MNHNS and SASEGT. The CDR3 sequence: CASSEGPYEQYF. The CDR3 coding sequence is TGTGCCAGCAGTGAAGGTCCCTACGAGCAGTACTTC.

This rearrangement joins TRBV5-1 to TRBJ2-7; 9 bases agree with TRBD2. V shed 5 bases and J 6 bases; nucleotides not matched to a gene: 18. The CDR3 length is 17 residues. Germline CDR1 and CDR2: SGHRS and YFSETQ. Here the CDR3 reads CASSRLAGIDTRTEQYF. The CDR3 DNA reads TGCGCCAGCAGTAGGCTAGCGGGAATTGATACTCGAACCGAGCAGTACTTC.

The chain is built from TRBV19 and TRBJ2-7; 8 bases align to TRBD1. Germline V gene lookup returns CDR1 LNHDA and CDR2 SQIVND (reference sequence). The V segment lost 7 bases and the J segment 0 bases; nucleotides outside the gene matches: 2. The CDR3 has 13 amino acids. The CDR3, as DNA: TGTGCCAGTACGGGACAGGACTCCTACGAGCAGTACTTC. Its protein product is CASTGQDSYEQYF. The whole variable domain, remainder taken from reference TRBV19 and TRBJ2-7, is DGGITQSPKYLFRKEGQNVTLSCEQNLNHDAMYWYRQDPGQGLRLIYYSQIVNDFQKGDIAEGYSVSREKKESFPLTVTSAQKNPTAFYLCASTGQDSYEQYFGPGTRLTVT.

J is TRBJ2-7 and V is TRBV6-1, with 10 bases that match TRBD2. The junction had 3 bases not matched to a gene; V was cut back by 0 bases and J by 4 bases. The germline CDR1 and CDR2 sequences are MNHNS and SASEGT. The CDR3 runs 15 residues. The CDR3 is CASSEASGRDYEQYF. The CDR3 bases are TGTGCCAGCAGTGAAGCCAGCGGGAGGGATTACGAGCAGTACTTC.

This clone showed up just once. The rearrangement joins TRBV5-1 to TRBJ2-7; D is ambiguous. The CDR3 spans 14 residues. V shed 2 bases and J shed 6 bases, with 15 bases lying between them. From germline, CDR1 is SGHRS and CDR2 YFSETQ. CDR3 in amino acids: CASSFPETRGEQYF. The CDR3 nucleotides are TGCGCCAGCAGCTTCCCCGAGACCCGAGGCGAGCAGTACTTC.

This clone appeared a single time. The chain employs TRBV19 and TRBJ2-7, with D tentatively TRBD2 (7 bases). Germline CDR1 reads LNHDA; CDR2 reads SQIVND (reference sequence). The CDR3 contains 16 residues. V lost 7 bases to trimming and J lost 2 bases, with 21 bases between them. The CDR3, as DNA: TGTGCCAGTACCCAAAATCAACGGGGGGCAGCCTACGAGCAGTACTTC. Its protein is CASTQNQRGAAYEQYF.